Listed below are T cell receptor beta chains from one sample, sequenced in a study of T cells after yellow fever vaccination. TCRdb re-called the 5' RACE reads with MiXCR, one entry per CDR3 protein. This repertoire shows roughly 330,000 distinct CDR3 sequences, 6.8% found once; its top ten account for over 15%. Material: PBMCs, obtained around 45 days after the first yellow fever vaccination. These receptors originate from a young man who received the YFV17D yellow fever vaccine. The CDR3 runs from the conserved cysteine through the conserved F or W. The order of the fields is V gene, clone size, D gene, J gene, CDR3 protein, CDR3 DNA. The D gene is left open where the match is weak. Expanded clones are given a class, and other clones once, few, many or no size at all.

TRBV5-5	many	.	TRBJ2-1	CASSLPTAFDEQFF	TGTGCCAGCAGCTTGCCGACAGCGTTCGATGAGCAGTTCTTC
TRBV5-4	few	.	TRBJ2-5	CASRPGAEGETQYF	TGTGCCAGCAGGCCCGGGGCCGAGGGAGAGACCCAGTACTTC
TRBV6-2/TRBV6-3	.	.	TRBJ2-7	CASSYHLTYEQYF	TGTGCCAGCAGTTATCACCTAACCTACGAGCAGTACTTC
TRBV12-3/TRBV12-4	.	.	TRBJ2-2	CASGGGATSITGELFF	TGTGCCAGCGGGGGGGGGGCGACCTCGATAACCGGGGAGCTGTTTTTT
TRBV28	few	.	TRBJ2-1	CASSALHNEQFF	TGTGCCAGCAGTGCTCTTCACAATGAGCAGTTCTTC
TRBV2	.	.	TRBJ2-1	CATFPIRGNEQFF	TGTGCCACCTTCCCGATTCGGGGCAATGAGCAGTTCTTC
TRBV5-1	once	.	TRBJ2-5	CASSHLQETQYF	TGCGCCAGCAGCCACCTCCAAGAGACCCAGTACTTC
TRBV28	.	.	TRBJ2-5	CASSAPGTLQETQYF	TGTGCCAGCAGTGCACCCGGGACACTCCAAGAGACCCAGTACTTC
TRBV7-2	many	TRBD2	TRBJ2-1	CATKVRGGYYEQFF	TGTGCCACTAAAGTTCGGGGGGGGTACTATGAGCAGTTCTTC
TRBV5-1	.	.	TRBJ1-4	CASSLEDGSELFF	TGCGCCAGCAGCTTGGAGGACGGATCTGAGCTGTTTTTT
TRBV5-8	few	.	TRBJ1-5	CASQLRTGNQPQHF	TGTGCCAGCCAGCTCAGGACGGGCAATCAGCCCCAGCATTTT
TRBV4-1	.	.	TRBJ2-2	CASSQGRQLTGELFF	TGCGCCAGCAGCCAAGGGCGACAGCTCACCGGGGAGCTGTTTTTT
TRBV19	few	TRBD2	TRBJ2-5	CASSIDLALGGDPQETQYF	TGTGCCAGTAGTATAGACTTGGCCCTCGGGGGGGACCCTCAAGAGACCCAGTACTTC
TRBV6-5	.	.	TRBJ2-3	CASSSLHTQYF	TGTGCCAGCAGTTCCCTCCATACGCAGTATTTT
TRBV5-1	.	.	TRBJ1-6	CASSLGSTGNSPLHF	TGCGCCAGCAGCTTGGGGTCAACAGGGAATTCACCCCTCCACTTT
TRBV5-8	many	.	TRBJ1-6	CASSLGRYLDSPLHF	TGTGCCAGCAGCTTGGGACGGTACCTTGATTCACCCCTCCACTTT
TRBV11-2	.	.	TRBJ2-5	CASSLRSQGETQYF	TGTGCCAGCAGCCTACGAAGTCAGGGGGAGACCCAGTACTTC
TRBV18	.	TRBD1	TRBJ2-1	CASSPPGQFTYNEQFF	TGTGCCAGCTCACCACCGGGACAGTTCACCTACAATGAGCAGTTCTTC
TRBV11-2	.	.	TRBJ2-1	CASSSLDLTYNEQFF	TGTGCCAGCAGCTCCCTAGATCTCACCTACAATGAGCAGTTCTTC
TRBV20-1	many	.	TRBJ2-1	CSARDAYEQFF	TGCAGTGCTAGGGATGCGTATGAGCAGTTCTTC
TRBV6-6	.	.	TRBJ1-5	CASSLETQPQHF	TGTGCCAGCAGCCTCGAGACCCAGCCCCAGCATTTT
TRBV12-3/TRBV12-4	.	.	TRBJ2-3	CASSRQYTDTQYF	TGTGCCAGCAGCCGACAGTATACAGATACGCAGTATTTT
TRBV27	few	.	TRBJ2-1	CASSTDQGRNEQFF	TGTGCCAGCAGTACTGATCAGGGGAGGAATGAGCAGTTCTTC
TRBV2	few	.	TRBJ2-2	CASRRTGPTGELFF	TGTGCCAGCAGAAGAACAGGGCCCACCGGGGAGCTGTTTTTT
TRBV13	once	.	TRBJ2-7	CASSPGLLCYEQYF	TGTGCCAGCAGCCCGGGACTCCTCTGCTACGAGCAGTACTTC
TRBV4-1	.	.	TRBJ2-5	CASSQWLAEQETQYF	TGCGCCAGCAGCCAATGGCTAGCAGAACAAGAGACCCAGTACTTC
TRBV5-4	many	TRBD1	TRBJ1-2	CASSLENRGGGYTF	TGTGCCAGCAGCTTGGAGAACAGGGGTGGTGGCTACACCTTC
TRBV4-2	.	.	TRBJ1-4	CASSQGFSTNEKLFF	TGTGCCAGCAGCCAGGGCTTTTCAACTAATGAAAAACTGTTTTTT
TRBV4-2	few	TRBD2	TRBJ2-1	CASSQDHLAGYEQFF	TGTGCCAGCAGCCAAGATCATCTAGCGGGGTATGAGCAGTTCTTC
TRBV20-1	.	.	TRBJ1-3	CSARDRGLRTEGSGGNTIYF	TGCAGTGCTAGAGATAGGGGCCTTCGGACAGAAGGGTCCGGCGGAAACACCATATATTTT
TRBV5-1	.	TRBD2	TRBJ2-1	CASSLTGTSGGDVQFF	TGCGCCAGCAGCTTAACTGGGACTAGCGGGGGGGATGTGCAGTTCTTC
TRBV20-1	few	.	TRBJ1-5	CSARDRAFYQPQHF	TGCAGTGCTAGAGACAGGGCTTTTTATCAGCCCCAGCATTTT
TRBV20-1	few	TRBD1	TRBJ1-2	CSAPTGGDGYTF	TGCAGTGCACCGACAGGGGGTGATGGCTACACCTTC
TRBV20-1	once	TRBD1	TRBJ1-4	CSAQLGTGGDEKLFF	TGCAGTGCCCAACTGGGGACAGGGGGCGATGAAAAACTGTTTTTT
TRBV20-1	.	TRBD2	TRBJ2-3	CSAEPSRSGDADTQYF	TGCAGTGCCGAACCTTCCCGTAGCGGGGATGCAGATACGCAGTATTTT
TRBV20-1	.	.	TRBJ1-1	CSAGPVGVIWGTEAFF	TGCAGTGCCGGCCCCGTCGGGGTTATCTGGGGCACTGAAGCTTTCTTT
TRBV5-6	.	.	TRBJ1-4	CASSRYPPGAATNEKLFF	TGTGCCAGCAGCAGGTACCCTCCCGGAGCGGCAACTAATGAAAAACTGTTTTTT
TRBV6-5	few	.	TRBJ1-3	CASSFRGSSGNTIYF	TGTGCCAGCAGTTTCCGGGGGAGCTCTGGAAACACCATATATTTT
TRBV7-2	few	TRBD1	TRBJ2-1	CASSLRRLTGGLNEQFF	TGTGCCAGCAGCTTAAGGCGGCTGACAGGGGGCCTCAATGAGCAGTTCTTC
TRBV11-3	many	.	TRBJ1-4	CASSRTGGEKLFF	TGTGCCAGCAGCCGGACGGGAGGTGAAAAACTGTTTTTT
TRBV5-6	few	.	TRBJ1-2	CASSLGQSNYGYTF	TGTGCCAGCAGCTTGGGACAGTCCAACTATGGCTACACCTTC
TRBV5-6	.	TRBD1	TRBJ2-1	CASSLETGWYEQFF	TGTGCCAGCAGCTTGGAGACAGGGTGGTATGAGCAGTTCTTC
TRBV14	few	.	TRBJ2-1	CASSHRITGLDEQFF	TGTGCCAGCAGCCATAGAATAACAGGGCTTGATGAGCAGTTCTTC
TRBV5-1	many	TRBD1	TRBJ2-2	CASSARTGGAGELFF	TGCGCCAGCAGCGCCCGGACAGGGGGCGCCGGGGAGCTGTTTTTT
TRBV19	few	TRBD1	TRBJ2-3	CASSTGTGHTDTQYF	TGTGCCAGTAGTACCGGGACAGGGCACACAGATACGCAGTATTTT
TRBV6-6	few	.	TRBJ2-3	CASSYEADTQYF	TGTGCCAGCAGTTACGAGGCGGATACGCAGTATTTT
TRBV5-6	many	.	TRBJ1-4	CASSPRTYNEKLFF	TGTGCCAGCAGCCCAAGGACCTATAATGAAAAACTGTTTTTT
TRBV5-1	many	TRBD2	TRBJ2-6	CASSQRGLASGANVLTF	TGCGCCAGCAGCCAAAGGGGACTAGCTTCTGGGGCCAACGTCCTGACTTTC
TRBV7-6	.	.	TRBJ1-2	CASSSRVGSSNYGYTF	TGTGCCAGCAGCAGCAGGGTTGGGAGTTCTAACTATGGCTACACCTTC
TRBV9	.	TRBD2	TRBJ2-3	CASSARGAGGTYTQYF	TGTGCCAGCAGCGCCCGGGGAGCGGGGGGTACTTATACGCAGTATTTT
TRBV6-1	.	.	TRBJ1-1	CASREQGMNTEAFF	TGTGCCAGCAGGGAGCAGGGGATGAACACTGAAGCTTTCTTT
TRBV4-2	many	.	TRBJ1-5	CASSQVANGIDQPQHF	TGTGCCAGCAGCCAAGTTGCTAACGGAATAGATCAGCCCCAGCATTTT
TRBV19	few	.	TRBJ1-1	CASSGPNTEAFF	TGTGCCAGCTCGGGGCCGAACACTGAAGCTTTCTTT
TRBV7-9	.	.	TRBJ2-2	CASSLRRLQTGELFF	TGTGCCAGCAGCTTACGACGGTTGCAGACCGGGGAGCTGTTTTTT
TRBV4-2	.	.	TRBJ1-6	CASSYHYTPVSTTFSPLHF	TGTGCCAGCAGTTACCATTATACTCCCGTTAGTACTACCTTTTCACCCCTCCACTTT
TRBV6-4	few	.	TRBJ2-3	CASRNRAGVADTQYF	TGTGCCAGCAGAAACAGAGCTGGGGTGGCAGATACGCAGTATTTT
TRBV7-2	.	.	TRBJ2-3	CASSFAGGRTDTQYF	TGTGCCAGCAGCTTTGCAGGGGGGCGCACAGATACGCAGTATTTT
TRBV27	few	.	TRBJ2-5	CASSRADQETQYF	TGTGCCAGCAGTCGGGCAGACCAAGAGACCCAGTACTTC